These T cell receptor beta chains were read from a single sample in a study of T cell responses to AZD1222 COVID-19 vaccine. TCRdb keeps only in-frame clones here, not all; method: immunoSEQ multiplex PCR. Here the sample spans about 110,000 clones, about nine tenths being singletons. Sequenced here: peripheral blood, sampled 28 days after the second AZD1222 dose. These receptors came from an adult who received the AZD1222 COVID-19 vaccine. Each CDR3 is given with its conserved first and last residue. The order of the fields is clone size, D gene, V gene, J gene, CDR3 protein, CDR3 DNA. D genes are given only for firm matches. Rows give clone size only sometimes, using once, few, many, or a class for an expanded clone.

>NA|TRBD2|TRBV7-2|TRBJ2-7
CASSLPRTSGRSSYEQYF
TGTGCCAGCAGCTTACCCAGGACTAGCGGGAGGAGCTCCTACGAGCAGTACTTC
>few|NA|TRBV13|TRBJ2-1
CASSSTVRFHNEQFF
TGTGCCAGCAGCTCGACAGTAAGGTTCCACAATGAGCAGTTCTTC
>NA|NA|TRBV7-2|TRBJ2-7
CASSLTSGWYEQYF
TGTGCCAGCAGCTTAACGTCGGGTTGGTACGAGCAGTACTTC
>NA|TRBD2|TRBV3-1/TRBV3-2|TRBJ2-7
CASRPGGGVYEQYF
TGTGCCAGCAGACCCGGGGGGGGTGTCTACGAGCAGTACTTC
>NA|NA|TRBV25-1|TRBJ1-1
CASRGQVGAFF
TGTGCCAGCAGAGGGCAAGTAGGGGCTTTCTTT
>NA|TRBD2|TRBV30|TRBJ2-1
CAWSVASGRDEQFF
TGTGCCTGGAGTGTAGCTAGCGGGAGAGATGAGCAGTTCTTC
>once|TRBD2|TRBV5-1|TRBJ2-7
CASSSLAGGEQYF
TGCGCCAGCAGCTCACTAGCGGGAGGCGAGCAGTACTTC
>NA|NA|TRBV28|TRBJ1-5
CASSFSNQPQHF
TGTGCCAGCAGTTTTAGCAATCAGCCCCAGCATTTT
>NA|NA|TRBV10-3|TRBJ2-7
CAIGKLAHEQYF
TGTGCCATCGGTAAGCTAGCCCACGAGCAGTACTTC
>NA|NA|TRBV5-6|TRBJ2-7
CASSLGSSAYEQYF
TGTGCCAGCAGCTTGGGATCGTCAGCCTACGAGCAGTACTTC
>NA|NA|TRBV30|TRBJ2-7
CAWSVSVEQYF
TGTGCCTGGAGTGTATCGGTGGAGCAGTACTTC
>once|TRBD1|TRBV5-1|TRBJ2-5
CASSPGTGKRETQYF
TGCGCCAGCAGCCCCGGGACAGGGAAGAGAGAGACCCAGTACTTC
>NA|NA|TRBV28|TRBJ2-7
CASSSGLSSYEQYF
TGTGCCAGCAGTTCGGGCCTTAGCTCCTACGAGCAGTACTTC
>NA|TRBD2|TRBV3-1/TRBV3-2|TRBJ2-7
CASSGLVTYEQYF
TGTGCCAGCAGTGGACTAGTGACCTACGAGCAGTACTTC
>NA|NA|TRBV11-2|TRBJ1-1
CASSLSRSEAFF
TGTGCCAGCAGCTTATCGCGGAGTGAAGCTTTCTTT
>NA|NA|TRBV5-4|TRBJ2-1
CASSLAKEEQFF
TGTGCCAGCAGCTTGGCGAAGGAAGAGCAGTTCTTC
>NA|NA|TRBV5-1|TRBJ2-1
CASSLVPESYNEQFF
TGCGCCAGCAGCTTGGTACCGGAATCCTACAATGAGCAGTTCTTC
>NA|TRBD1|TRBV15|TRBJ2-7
CATSDRGGREFRYEQYF
TGTGCCACTTCGGACAGGGGAGGTCGGGAGTTCCGCTACGAGCAGTACTTC
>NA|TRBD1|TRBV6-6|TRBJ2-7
CASSDRASSVYEQYF
TGTGCCAGCAGTGACAGGGCCTCAAGCGTCTACGAGCAGTACTTC
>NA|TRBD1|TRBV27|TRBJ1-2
CASSSRTGKWYGYTF
TGTGCCAGCAGTTCCCGGACAGGGAAGTGGTATGGCTACACCTTC
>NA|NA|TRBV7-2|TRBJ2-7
CASSHNDSPTYEQYF
TGTGCCAGCAGCCACAATGACAGTCCTACCTACGAGCAGTACTTC
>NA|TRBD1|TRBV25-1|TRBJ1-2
CASSDPGTDYGYTF
TGTGCCAGCAGTGACCCCGGGACAGACTATGGCTACACCTTC
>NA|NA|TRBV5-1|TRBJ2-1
CASSLSLRSVSYNEQFF
TGCGCCAGCAGCTTGTCGCTCAGGTCTGTATCCTACAATGAGCAGTTCTTC
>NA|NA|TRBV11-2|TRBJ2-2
CASSQAFRVGELFF
TGTGCCAGCAGCCAAGCTTTCAGGGTCGGGGAGCTGTTTTTT
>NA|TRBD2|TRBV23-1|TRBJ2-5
CASPPLAGEEETQYF
TGCGCCAGCCCCCCGCTAGCGGGGGAGGAGGAGACCCAGTACTTC
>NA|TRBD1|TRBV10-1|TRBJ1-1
CATQGQLNTEAFF
TGCGCCACCCAGGGACAGTTGAACACTGAAGCTTTCTTT
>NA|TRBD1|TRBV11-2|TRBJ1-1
CASSAKQGVNTEAFF
TGTGCCAGCAGCGCGAAACAGGGGGTGAACACTGAAGCTTTCTTT
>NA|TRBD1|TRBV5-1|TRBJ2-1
CASSPRAGGSEQFF
TGCGCCAGCAGCCCTCGAGCAGGGGGCAGTGAGCAGTTCTTC
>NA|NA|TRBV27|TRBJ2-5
CASSLSGLPGETQYF
TGTGCCAGCAGTTTATCCGGGCTCCCGGGAGAGACCCAGTACTTC
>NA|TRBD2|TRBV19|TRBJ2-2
CASSMMGGLAGRTGELFF
TGTGCCAGTAGTATGATGGGTGGACTAGCGGGACGCACCGGGGAGCTGTTTTTT
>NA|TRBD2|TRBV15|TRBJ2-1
CATSRGRLAGGDNEQFF
TGTGCCACCAGCAGAGGTAGACTAGCGGGAGGCGACAATGAGCAGTTCTTC
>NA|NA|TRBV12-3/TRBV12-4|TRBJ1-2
CASSLTGPMGGTF
TGTGCCAGCAGTCTGACAGGACCTATGGGGGGCACCTTC